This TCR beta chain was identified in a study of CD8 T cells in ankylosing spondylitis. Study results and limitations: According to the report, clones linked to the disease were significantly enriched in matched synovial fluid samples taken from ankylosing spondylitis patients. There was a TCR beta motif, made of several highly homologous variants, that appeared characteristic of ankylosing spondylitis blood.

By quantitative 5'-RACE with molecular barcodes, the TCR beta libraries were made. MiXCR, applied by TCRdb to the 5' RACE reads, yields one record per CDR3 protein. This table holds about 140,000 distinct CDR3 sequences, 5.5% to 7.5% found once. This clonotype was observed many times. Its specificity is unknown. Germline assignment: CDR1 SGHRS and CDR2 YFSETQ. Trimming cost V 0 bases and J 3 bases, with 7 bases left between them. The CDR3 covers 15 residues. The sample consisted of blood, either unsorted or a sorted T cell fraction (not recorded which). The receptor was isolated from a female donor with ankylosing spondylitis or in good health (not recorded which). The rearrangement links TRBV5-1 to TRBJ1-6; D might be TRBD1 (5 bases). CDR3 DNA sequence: TGCGCCAGCAGCTTGGAGAGGGGCTATAATTCACCCCTCCACTTT. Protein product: CASSLERGYNSPLHF. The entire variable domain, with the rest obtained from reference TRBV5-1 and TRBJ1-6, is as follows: KAGVTQTPRYLIKTRGQQVTLSCSPISGHRSVSWYQQTPGQGLQFLFEYFSETQRNKGNFPGRFSGRQFSNSRSEMNVSTLELGDSALYLCASSLERGYNSPLHFGNGTRLTVT.